This record covers a single T cell receptor beta chain. No antigen is known for it. Germline-derived CDR1 and CDR2 are DFQATT and SNEGSKA (reference sequence). With 2 bases removed from V and 1 base from J, the gap between germline ends came to 11 bases. The CDR3 spans 14 residues. A second PCR, run for roughly 7 to 12 cycles, used a sample-barcoded 5' primer plus a J-beta primer mix. A 12-random-nucleotide template-switch adaptor tagged each cDNA molecule. TCRdb recomputed calls from the 5' RACE reads with MiXCR, one row per CDR3 protein. This table holds 1.5 million to 2 million distinct CDR3 sequences, around 48% found once. This specimen comes from a study of blood T cells in healthy people across ages. Overall study results and limits: Naive T cell percentage strongly correlated with TCR beta diversity.

Caucasian, healthy and from Russia, the donors were aged between roughly 6 and 95. The receptor comes from a woman between 40 and 50 years old in good health. Sequencing input: blood. V and J are TRBV20-1 and TRBJ1-1; D remains ambiguous. CDR3 coding DNA: TGCAGTGCTAGAAGAGGGATGGGGAACACTGAAGCTTTCTTT. Translating it yields CSARRGMGNTEAFF.